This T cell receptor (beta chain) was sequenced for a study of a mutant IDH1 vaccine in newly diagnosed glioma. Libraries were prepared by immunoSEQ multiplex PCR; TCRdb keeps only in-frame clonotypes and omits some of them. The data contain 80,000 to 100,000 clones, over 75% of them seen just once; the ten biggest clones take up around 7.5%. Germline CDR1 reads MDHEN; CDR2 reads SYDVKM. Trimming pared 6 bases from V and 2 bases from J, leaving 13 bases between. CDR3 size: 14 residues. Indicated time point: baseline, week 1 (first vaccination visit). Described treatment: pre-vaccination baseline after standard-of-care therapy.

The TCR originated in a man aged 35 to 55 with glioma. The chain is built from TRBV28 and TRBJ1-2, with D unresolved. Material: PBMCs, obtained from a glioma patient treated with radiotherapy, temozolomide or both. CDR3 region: CASRETNGNYGYTF. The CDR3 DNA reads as TGTGCCAGCAGGGAAACTAACGGGAACTATGGCTACACCTTC.